The 15 T cell receptor beta chains in this list originate from one sample, sequenced in a study of blood T cells in healthy people across ages. For the second PCR, which ran for about 6 to 11 cycles, a sample-barcoded 5' primer and a J-beta primer mix were used. TCRdb independently ran MiXCR on the 5' RACE reads; one entry per CDR3 protein. The repertoire holds just under 550,000 distinct CDR3 sequences, with 24% as singletons. The same specimen was also included in a second study, on T cells of mothers and their children.

The sample comprised blood. Receptors were obtained from a boy between 10 and 17 years old in good health.

The genes are TRBV4-3 and TRBJ2-5, with 9 bases lining up with TRBD2. Gene TRBJ2-1 matches the end of the DNA better, so the J call may be wrong. The CDR3 extends over 15 amino acids. In germline, CDR1 is LGHNA, CDR2 YSLEER. CDR3 loop: CASSQLAGRVDEQFF. DNA for the CDR3: TGCGCCAGCAGCCAACTAGCGGGAAGGGTAGATGAGCAGTTCTTC.

This clonotype was observed a few times. The chain combines TRBV29-1 with TRBJ2-3, with D hard to call. Looked up from germline, CDR1 is SQVTM and CDR2 is ANQGSEA. This CDR3 is 12 amino acids long. The V gene lost 3 bases and the J gene lost 3 bases, with 7 bases spanning the gap. CDR3 region: CSVDQRTDTQYF. Here the CDR3 DNA reads TGCAGCGTTGATCAGCGAACAGATACGCAGTATTTT.

V gene TRBV5-4 combines with J gene TRBJ2-3, with 8 bases lining up with TRBD1. In germline, CDR1 is SGHNT, CDR2 YYREEE (reference sequence). This CDR3 region has 15 residues. Germline trimming cut 4 bases from V and 4 bases from J; bases unmatched to any gene: 8. The CDR3 DNA follows: TGTGCCAGCAGCCTGAAACAGGGGGTAGCAGATACGCAGTATTTT. It codes for CASSLKQGVADTQYF.

The table lists this clonotype with a few counts. This sequence joins TRBV7-2 and TRBJ2-7; D is possibly TRBD2 (5 bases). This CDR3 is 14 amino acids long. V was pared by 4 bases and J by 0 bases, with 10 bases between. Germline V gene lookup returns CDR1 SGHTA and CDR2 FQGNSA. The DNA of the CDR3 is TGTGCCAGCAGCTCGGAGGCGAGCTCCTACGAGCAGTACTTC. Its protein is CASSSEASSYEQYF. Using reference TRBV7-2 and TRBJ2-7 for the parts outside the CDR3, the full variable domain is GAGVSQSPSNKVTEKGKDVELRCDPISGHTALYWYRQSLGQGLEFLIYFQGNSAPDKSGLPSDRFSAERTGGSVSTLTIQRTQQEDSAVYLCASSSEASSYEQYFGPGTRLTVT.

Here the CDR3 reads CASSLVAPGRGLPDTQYF. The CDR3 DNA is TGTGCCAGCAGCTTAGTTGCCCCTGGGCGGGGGCTTCCGGATACGCAGTATTTT. J is TRBJ2-3 and V is TRBV7-8; possible D gene TRBD2, 7 bases. The germline CDR1 and CDR2 sequences are SGHVS and FQNEAQ. This CDR3 comprises 18 residues. Trimming removed 1 base at V and 6 bases at J, with 23 bases between. The variable domain in full, completed from reference TRBV7-8 and TRBJ2-3, reads GAGVSQSPRYKVAKRGQDVALRCDPISGHVSLFWYQQALGQGPEFLTYFQNEAQLDKSGLPSDRFFAERPEGSVSTLKIQRTQQEDSAVYLCASSLVAPGRGLPDTQYFGPGTRLTVL.

This clonotype was counted only a few times. This chain uses TRBV21-1 with TRBJ2-1. TRBV21-1 is noted as a pseudogene. CDR3 size: 13 residues. CDR3 loop: CASSKGWGNEQFF. The CDR3, as DNA: TGTGCCAGCAGCAAAGGCTGGGGCAATGAGCAGTTCTTC.

This sequence joins TRBV7-9 and TRBJ1-1; D is unresolved. This CDR3 comprises 15 residues. From germline, CDR1 is SEHNR and CDR2 FQNEAQ (reference sequence). Trimming took off 1 base at V and 0 bases at J, with 9 bases between the two ends. Here the CDR3 reads CASSLVDGMNTEAFF. In nucleotides, the CDR3 is TGTGCCAGCAGCTTAGTGGACGGTATGAACACTGAAGCTTTCTTT.

This clonotype was counted only a few times. The rearrangement links TRBV4-3 to TRBJ1-1; 8 nucleotides agree with TRBD1. The CDR3 has 18 amino acids. The germline V gene has CDR1 LGHNA and CDR2 YSLEER. Trimming took 0 bases from V and 6 from J; bases not matched to a gene: 15. This chain's CDR3 is CASSQDPVAGGGGAEAFF. CDR3 coding DNA: TGCGCCAGCAGCCAAGATCCGGTGGCAGGGGGCGGTGGGGCTGAAGCTTTCTTT.

The chain is built from TRBV29-1 and TRBJ2-7; a weak D match, TRBD2 (6 bases). This CDR3 has 11 amino acids. V lost 6 bases and J lost 6, with 12 bases in between. CDR1 is SQVTM and CDR2 is ANQGSEA in the germline V gene. This CDR3 reads CSVTGGGEQYF. In DNA, the CDR3 is TGCAGCGTGACCGGGGGTGGCGAGCAGTACTTC.

For this clonotype: This may be a read error: a much more frequent sequence differs by one nucleotide. This chain connects TRBV7-2 to TRBJ2-5; 14 bases fit TRBD2. The junction had 1 base not matched to a gene; V was cut back by 4 bases and J by 0 bases. Germline-derived CDR1 and CDR2 are SGHTA and FQGNSA. The CDR3 length is 16 residues. CDR3 coding DNA: TGTGCCAGCAGCTGGACTAGCGGGGGGTACCAAGAGACCCAGTACTTC. Encoded protein: CASSWTSGGYQETQYF.

The rearrangement links TRBV20-1 to TRBJ2-7, with D perhaps TRBD2 (5 bases). The J call may not be correct, given that the DNA end is closer to TRBJ2-5. Germline values: CDR1 DFQATT, CDR2 SNEGSKA (reference sequence). The CDR3 has 15 residues. The CDR3 nucleotides are TGCAGTGCTAGTGCTACCTGGGAGCCCCAAGAGACCCAGTACTTC. The encoded protein is CSASATWEPQETQYF.

The V and J genes are TRBV4-2 and TRBJ1-2; D is unclear. CDR1 is LGHNA, CDR2 YNFKEQ, per germline. This CDR3 is 12 amino acids long. Trimming left V 2 bases short and J 7 bases short, with 8 bases between. This chain's CDR3 is CASSQPDAGYTF. In DNA form, the CDR3 reads TGTGCCAGCAGCCAACCGGATGCTGGCTACACCTTC.

The CDR3 is CASRKDRGLETQYF. CDR3 nucleotide sequence: TGTGCCAGCAGAAAGGACAGGGGGCTGGAGACCCAGTACTTC. The genes are TRBV7-2 and TRBJ2-5, with 11 bases that match TRBD1. Germline assignment: CDR1 SGHTA and CDR2 FQGNSA. CDR3 length equals 14 residues. J lost 5 bases, V lost 6 bases, and 5 bases had no gene match.

The J gene is TRBJ2-7, the V gene TRBV20-1, with D perhaps TRBD2 (6 bases). The CDR3 totals 13 residues. Trimming pared 3 bases from V and 2 bases from J, leaving 11 bases between. CDR1 is DFQATT, CDR2 SNEGSKA, per germline (reference sequence). The CDR3 reads CSASYRRAYEQYF. The CDR3 coding sequence is TGCAGTGCTAGCTATCGGAGGGCCTACGAGCAGTACTTC.

This chain connects TRBV5-1 to TRBJ2-3; TRBD1 might be the D (6 bases). Trimming shortened V by 3 bases and J by 2 bases, and 10 bases separated the two germline ends. Germline values: CDR1 SGHRS, CDR2 YFSETQ. The CDR3 sequence is 14 residues long. The CDR3 DNA sequence: TGCGCCAGCAGCTCAGGACAGCACACAGATACGCAGTATTTT. This sequence encodes CASSSGQHTDTQYF. Combining the CDR3 with reference TRBV5-1 and TRBJ2-3 gives the whole variable domain KAGVTQTPRYLIKTRGQQVTLSCSPISGHRSVSWYQQTPGQGLQFLFEYFSETQRNKGNFPGRFSGRQFSNSRSEMNVSTLELGDSALYLCASSSGQHTDTQYFGPGTRLTVL.